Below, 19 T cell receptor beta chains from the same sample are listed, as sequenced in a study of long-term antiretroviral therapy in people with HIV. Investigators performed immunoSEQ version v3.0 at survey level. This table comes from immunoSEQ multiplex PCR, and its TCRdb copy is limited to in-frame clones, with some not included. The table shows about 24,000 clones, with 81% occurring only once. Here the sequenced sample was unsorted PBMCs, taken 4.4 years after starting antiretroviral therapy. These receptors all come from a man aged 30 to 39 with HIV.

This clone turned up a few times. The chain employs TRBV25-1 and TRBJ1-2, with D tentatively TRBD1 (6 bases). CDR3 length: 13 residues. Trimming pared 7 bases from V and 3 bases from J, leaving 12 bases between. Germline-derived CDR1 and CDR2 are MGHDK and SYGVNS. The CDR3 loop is CASNGGRDYGYTF. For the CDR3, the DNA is TGTGCCAGCAATGGGGGGCGCGACTATGGCTACACCTTC.

CDR3 amino acids: CASSAPGTRVNEQFF. The CDR3 region has the DNA TGTGCCAGCAGCGCGCCCGGGACTAGGGTCAATGAGCAGTTCTTC. The V gene is TRBV7-9, the J gene TRBJ2-1; 8 nucleotides line up with TRBD2. The trim removed 5 bases at V and 6 bases at J, leaving 9 bases unmatched. The CDR3 length is 15 residues. From germline, CDR1 is SEHNR and CDR2 FQNEAQ (reference sequence).

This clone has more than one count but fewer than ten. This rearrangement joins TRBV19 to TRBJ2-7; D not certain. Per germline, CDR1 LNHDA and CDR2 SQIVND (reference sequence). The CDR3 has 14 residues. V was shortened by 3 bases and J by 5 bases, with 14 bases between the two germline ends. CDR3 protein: CASSIRVFWDEQYF. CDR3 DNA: TGTGCCAGTAGTATCCGGGTGTTTTGGGACGAGCAGTACTTC.

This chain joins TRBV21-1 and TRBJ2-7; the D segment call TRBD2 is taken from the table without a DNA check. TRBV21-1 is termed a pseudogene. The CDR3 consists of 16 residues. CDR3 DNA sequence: TGTGCCAGCAGGGACGAGCGGGAGGGGGGATCCTACGAGCAGTACTTC. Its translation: CASRDEREGGSYEQYF.

The CDR3 loop reads CASSSGGGKNTEAFF. The DNA of the CDR3 is TGTGCCAGCAGTTCAGGGGGCGGAAAGAACACTGAAGCTTTCTTT. This chain joins TRBV2 and TRBJ1-1, with 8 bases lining up with TRBD1. The CDR3 has 15 amino acids. Trimming removed 5 bases from V and 1 base from J; junction bases left unmatched: 6. In germline, CDR1 is SNHLY, CDR2 FYNNEI.

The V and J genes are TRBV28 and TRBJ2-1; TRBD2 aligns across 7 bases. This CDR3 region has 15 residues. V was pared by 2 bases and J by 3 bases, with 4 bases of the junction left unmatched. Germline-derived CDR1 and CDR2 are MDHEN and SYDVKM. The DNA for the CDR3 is TGTGCCAGCAGTTTAGCGGGCGGGAGCTACAATGAGCAGTTCTTC. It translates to CASSLAGGSYNEQFF.

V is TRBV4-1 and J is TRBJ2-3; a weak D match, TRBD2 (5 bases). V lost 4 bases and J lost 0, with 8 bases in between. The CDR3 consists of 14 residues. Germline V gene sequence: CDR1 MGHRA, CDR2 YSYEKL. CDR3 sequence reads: CASSPTTSTDTQYF. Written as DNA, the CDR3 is TGCGCCAGCAGCCCGACTACCAGCACAGATACGCAGTATTTT.

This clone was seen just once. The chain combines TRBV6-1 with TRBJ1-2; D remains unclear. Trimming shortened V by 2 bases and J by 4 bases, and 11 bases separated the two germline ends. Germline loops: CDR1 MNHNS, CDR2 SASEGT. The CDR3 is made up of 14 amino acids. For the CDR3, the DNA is TGTGCCAGCAGTGAATCAGGACTGAGCTATGGCTACACCTTC. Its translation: CASSESGLSYGYTF.

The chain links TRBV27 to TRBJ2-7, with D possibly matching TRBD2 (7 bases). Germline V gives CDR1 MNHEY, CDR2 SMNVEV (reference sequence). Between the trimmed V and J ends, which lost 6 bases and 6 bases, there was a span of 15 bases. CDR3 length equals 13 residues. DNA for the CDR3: TGTGCCAGCAGCCCGGTTGGGGGGGCCGAGCAGTACTTC. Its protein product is CASSPVGGAEQYF.

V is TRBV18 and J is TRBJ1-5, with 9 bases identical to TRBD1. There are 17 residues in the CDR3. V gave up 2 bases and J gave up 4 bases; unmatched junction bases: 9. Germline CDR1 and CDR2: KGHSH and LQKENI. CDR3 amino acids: CASSPAGTGLYNQPQHF. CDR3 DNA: TGTGCCAGCTCACCAGCCGGGACAGGGCTTTATAATCAGCCCCAGCATTTT.

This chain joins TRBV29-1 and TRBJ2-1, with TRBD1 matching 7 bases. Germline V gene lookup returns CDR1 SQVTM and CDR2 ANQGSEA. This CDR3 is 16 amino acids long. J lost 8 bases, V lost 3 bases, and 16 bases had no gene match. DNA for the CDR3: TGCAGCGTTGAGGGGACAACTAGGGGGCATACCGATGAGCAGTTCTTC. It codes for CSVEGTTRGHTDEQFF.

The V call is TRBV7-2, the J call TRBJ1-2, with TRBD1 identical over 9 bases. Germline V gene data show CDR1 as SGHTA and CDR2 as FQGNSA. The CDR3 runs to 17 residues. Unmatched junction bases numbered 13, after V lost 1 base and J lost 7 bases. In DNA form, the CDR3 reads TGTGCCAGCAGCTTAGGGACAGGGGTTATAGTTTTGGCTGGCTACACCTTC. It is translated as CASSLGTGVIVLAGYTF.

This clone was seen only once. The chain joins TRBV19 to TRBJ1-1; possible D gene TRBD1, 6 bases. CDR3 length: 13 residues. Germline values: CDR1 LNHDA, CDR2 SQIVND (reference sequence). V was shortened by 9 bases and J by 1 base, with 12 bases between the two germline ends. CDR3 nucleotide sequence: TGTGCCAGCCGCGGGGGGCCGAACACTGAAGCTTTCTTT. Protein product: CASRGGPNTEAFF.

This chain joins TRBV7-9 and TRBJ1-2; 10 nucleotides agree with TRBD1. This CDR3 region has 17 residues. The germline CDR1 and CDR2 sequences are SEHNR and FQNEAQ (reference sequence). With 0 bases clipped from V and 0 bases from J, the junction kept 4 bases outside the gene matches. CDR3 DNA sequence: TGTGCCAGCAGCTTAGCTCCGGGACAGGGGACTAACTATGGCTACACCTTC. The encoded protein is CASSLAPGQGTNYGYTF.

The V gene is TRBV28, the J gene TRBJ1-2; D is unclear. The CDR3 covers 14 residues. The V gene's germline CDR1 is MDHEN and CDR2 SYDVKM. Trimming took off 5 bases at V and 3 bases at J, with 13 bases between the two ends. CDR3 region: CASSPRGMDYGYTF. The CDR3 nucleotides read TGTGCCAGCAGTCCCCGCGGCATGGACTATGGCTACACCTTC.

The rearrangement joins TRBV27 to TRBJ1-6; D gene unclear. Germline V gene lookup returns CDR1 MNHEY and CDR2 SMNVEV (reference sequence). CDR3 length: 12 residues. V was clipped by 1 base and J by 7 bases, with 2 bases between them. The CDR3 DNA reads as TGTGCCAGCAGTTTATACAATTCACCCCTCCACTTT. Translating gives CASSLYNSPLHF.

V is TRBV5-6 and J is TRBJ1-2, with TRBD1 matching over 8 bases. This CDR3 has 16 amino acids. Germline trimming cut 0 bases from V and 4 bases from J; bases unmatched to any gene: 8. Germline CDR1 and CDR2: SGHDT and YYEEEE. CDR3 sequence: CASSLEQRTGRYGYTF. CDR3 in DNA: TGTGCCAGCAGCTTGGAACAACGGACAGGGCGCTATGGCTACACCTTC.

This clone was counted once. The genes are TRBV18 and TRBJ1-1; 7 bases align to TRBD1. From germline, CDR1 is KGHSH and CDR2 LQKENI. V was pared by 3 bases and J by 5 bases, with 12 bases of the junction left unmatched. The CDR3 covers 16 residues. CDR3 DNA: TGTGCCAGCTCACCGAGCCTGACAGGGCCGAGTACTGAAGCTTTCTTT. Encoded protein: CASSPSLTGPSTEAFF.

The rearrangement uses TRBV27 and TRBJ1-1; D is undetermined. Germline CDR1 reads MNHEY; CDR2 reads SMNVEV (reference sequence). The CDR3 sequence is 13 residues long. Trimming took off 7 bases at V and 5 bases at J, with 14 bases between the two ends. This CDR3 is CASNLRGGTEAFF. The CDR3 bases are TGTGCCAGCAACCTCCGCGGAGGGACTGAAGCTTTCTTT.